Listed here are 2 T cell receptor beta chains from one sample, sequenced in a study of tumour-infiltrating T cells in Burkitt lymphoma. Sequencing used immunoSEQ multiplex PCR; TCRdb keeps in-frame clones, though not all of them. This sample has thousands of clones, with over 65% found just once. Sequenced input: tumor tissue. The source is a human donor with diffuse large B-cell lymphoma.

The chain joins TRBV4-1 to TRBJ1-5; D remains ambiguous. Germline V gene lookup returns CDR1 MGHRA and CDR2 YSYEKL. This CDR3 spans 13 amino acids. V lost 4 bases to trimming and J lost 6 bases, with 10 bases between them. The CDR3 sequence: CASSRERAQPQHF. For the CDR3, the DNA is TGCGCCAGCAGCCGAGAGAGGGCTCAGCCCCAGCATTTT.

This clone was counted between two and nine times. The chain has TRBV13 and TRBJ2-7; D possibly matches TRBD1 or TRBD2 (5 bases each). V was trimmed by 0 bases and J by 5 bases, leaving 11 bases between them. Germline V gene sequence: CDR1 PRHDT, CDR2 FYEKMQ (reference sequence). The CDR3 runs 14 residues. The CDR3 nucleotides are TGTGCCAGCAGCTTAGGTTCAGGGAGCCACGAGCAGTACTTC. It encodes CASSLGSGSHEQYF. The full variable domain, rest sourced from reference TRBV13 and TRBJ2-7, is AAGVIQSPRHLIKEKRETATLKCYPIPRHDTVYWYQQGPGQDPQFLISFYEKMQSDKGSIPDRFSAQQFSDYHSELNMSSLELGDSALYFCASSLGSGSHEQYFGPGTRLTVT.